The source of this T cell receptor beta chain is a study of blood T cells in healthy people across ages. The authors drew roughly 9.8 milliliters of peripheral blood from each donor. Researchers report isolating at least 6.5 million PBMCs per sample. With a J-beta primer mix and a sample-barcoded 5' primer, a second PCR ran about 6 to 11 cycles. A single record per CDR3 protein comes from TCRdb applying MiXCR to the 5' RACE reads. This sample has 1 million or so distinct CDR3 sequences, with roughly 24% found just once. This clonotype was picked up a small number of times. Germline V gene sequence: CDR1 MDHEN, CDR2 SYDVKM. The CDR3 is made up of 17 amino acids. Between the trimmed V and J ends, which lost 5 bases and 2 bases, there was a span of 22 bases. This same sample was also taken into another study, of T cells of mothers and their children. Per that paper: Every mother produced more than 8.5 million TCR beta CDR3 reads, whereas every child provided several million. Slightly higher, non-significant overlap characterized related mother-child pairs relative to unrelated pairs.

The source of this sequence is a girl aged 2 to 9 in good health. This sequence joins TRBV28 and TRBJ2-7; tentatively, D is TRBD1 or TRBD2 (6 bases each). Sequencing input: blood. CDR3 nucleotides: TGTGCCAGCAGTCTTCTGGTGTGGGGGGCCTCCCCCTACGAGCAGTACTTC. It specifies CASSLLVWGASPYEQYF.